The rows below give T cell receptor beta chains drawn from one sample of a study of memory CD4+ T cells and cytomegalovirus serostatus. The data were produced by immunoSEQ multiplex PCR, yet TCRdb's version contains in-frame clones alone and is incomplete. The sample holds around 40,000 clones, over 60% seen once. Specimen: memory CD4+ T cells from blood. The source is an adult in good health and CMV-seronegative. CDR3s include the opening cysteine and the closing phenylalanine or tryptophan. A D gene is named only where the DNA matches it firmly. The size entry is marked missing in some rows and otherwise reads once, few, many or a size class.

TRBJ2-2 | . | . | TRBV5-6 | CASSLDGVHTGELFF | TGTGCCAGCAGCTTGGACGGGGTCCACACCGGGGAGCTGTTTTTT
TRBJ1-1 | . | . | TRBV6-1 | CASSEVHKGRYTEAFF | TGTGCCAGCAGTGAAGTGCACAAGGGGAGGTACACTGAAGCTTTCTTT
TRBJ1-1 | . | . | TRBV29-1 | CSVQRGTARSTEAFF | TGCAGCGTTCAGCGGGGAACAGCCCGGAGCACTGAAGCTTTCTTT
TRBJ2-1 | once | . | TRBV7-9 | CASTSSDRGAGNEQFF | TGTGCCAGCACCTCTTCAGACCGGGGGGCGGGGAATGAGCAGTTCTTC
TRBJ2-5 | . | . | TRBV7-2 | CASRSRLLGAETQYF | TGTGCCAGCAGATCCAGACTCCTCGGCGCGGAGACCCAGTACTTC
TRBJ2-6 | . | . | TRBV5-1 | CATTVYSGANVLTF | TGCGCCACGACAGTCTACTCTGGGGCCAACGTCCTGACTTTC
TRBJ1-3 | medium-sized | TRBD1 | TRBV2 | CASSATGGNTIYF | TGTGCCAGCAGTGCTACAGGGGGGAACACCATATATTTT
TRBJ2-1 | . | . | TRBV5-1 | CASSLVAANEQFF | TGCGCCAGCAGCTTGGTGGCAGCTAATGAGCAGTTCTTC
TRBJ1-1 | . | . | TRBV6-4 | CASSLEGSSTEAFF | TGTGCCAGCAGCCTAGAGGGGTCGTCCACTGAAGCTTTCTTT
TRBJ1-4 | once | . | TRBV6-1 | CASSEQTTNEKLFF | TGTGCCAGCAGTGAACAGACAACTAATGAAAAACTGTTTTTT
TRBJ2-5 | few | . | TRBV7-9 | CASSPNLRQRNQETQYF | TGTGCCAGCAGCCCCAATTTAAGACAGCGGAATCAAGAGACCCAGTACTTC
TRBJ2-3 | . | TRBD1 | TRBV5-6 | CASSFSGTGGEYF | TGTGCCAGCAGCTTTTCCGGGACAGGGGGCGAGTATTTT
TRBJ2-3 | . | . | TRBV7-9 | CASSLDASTDTQYF | TGTGCCAGCAGCTTAGATGCTAGCACAGATACGCAGTATTTT
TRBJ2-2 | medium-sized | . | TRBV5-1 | CASSLASDNTGELFF | TGCGCCAGCAGCTTGGCCTCCGATAACACCGGGGAGCTGTTTTTT
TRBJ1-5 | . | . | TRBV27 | CASSLSPGMSNQPQHF | TGTGCCAGCAGTTTATCTCCAGGGATGAGCAATCAGCCCCAGCATTTT
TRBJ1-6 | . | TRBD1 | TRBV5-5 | CASSSGTVYNSPLHF | TGTGCCAGCAGCTCCGGGACAGTCTATAATTCACCCCTCCACTTT
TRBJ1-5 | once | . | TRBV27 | CASSPNRGLSNQPQHF | TGTGCCAGCAGTCCCAATAGGGGCCTAAGCAATCAGCCCCAGCATTTT
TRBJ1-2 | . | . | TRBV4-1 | CASSQGGTYGYTF | TGCGCCAGCAGCCAAGGCGGGACTTACGGCTACACCTTC
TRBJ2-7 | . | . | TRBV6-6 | CASSYSGPRNYEQYF | TGTGCCAGCAGTTACTCGGGGCCCCGGAACTACGAGCAGTACTTC
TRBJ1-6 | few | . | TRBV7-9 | CASSFQGTPLHF | TGTGCCAGCAGCTTTCAGGGTACACCCCTCCACTTT
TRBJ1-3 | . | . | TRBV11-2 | CASSPWAGQNSGNTIYF | TGTGCCAGCAGCCCATGGGCCGGACAGAACTCTGGAAACACCATATATTTT
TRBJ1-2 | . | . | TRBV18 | CASSRGGDGYTF | TGTGCCAGCTCACGGGGGGGTGATGGCTACACCTTC
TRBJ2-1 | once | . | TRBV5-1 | CASSLEGTVYNEQFF | TGCGCCAGCAGCTTGGAGGGGACTGTCTACAATGAGCAGTTCTTC
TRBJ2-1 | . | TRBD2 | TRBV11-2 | CASSLGLAGSNEQFF | TGTGCCAGCAGCTTAGGGCTAGCGGGGTCCAATGAGCAGTTCTTC
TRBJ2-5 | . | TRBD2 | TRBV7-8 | CASSLAASGGSRETQYF | TGTGCCAGCAGCTTAGCGGCTAGCGGGGGGTCCAGGGAGACCCAGTACTTC
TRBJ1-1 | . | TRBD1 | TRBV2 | CASSVDRVNTEAFF | TGTGCCAGCAGTGTAGACAGGGTGAACACTGAAGCTTTCTTT
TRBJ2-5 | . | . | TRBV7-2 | CASSLATGRQETQYF | TGTGCCAGCAGCTTAGCCACCGGACGCCAAGAGACCCAGTACTTC
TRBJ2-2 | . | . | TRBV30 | CAWSVFPPNTGELFF | TGTGCCTGGAGTGTCTTCCCACCAAACACCGGGGAGCTGTTTTTT
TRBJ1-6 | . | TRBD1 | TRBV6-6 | CASTLDRNNNSPLHF | TGTGCCAGCACCCTGGACAGGAACAACAATTCACCCCTCCACTTT
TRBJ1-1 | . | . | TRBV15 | CATSRGRGKGNTEAFF | TGTGCCACCAGCAGAGGGAGGGGGAAAGGGAACACTGAAGCTTTCTTT
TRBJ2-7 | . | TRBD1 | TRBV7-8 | CASSAGQGNHEQYF | TGTGCCAGCAGCGCCGGACAGGGAAACCACGAGCAGTACTTC
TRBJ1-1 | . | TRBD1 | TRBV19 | CASSEHRGRTEAFF | TGTGCCAGTAGCGAACACAGGGGGCGGACTGAAGCTTTCTTT
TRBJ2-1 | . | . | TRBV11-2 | CASSFRADHSYNEQFF | TGTGCCAGCAGCTTTAGGGCTGACCACTCCTACAATGAGCAGTTCTTC
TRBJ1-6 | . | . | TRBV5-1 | CASSLGSGQHNSPLHF | TGCGCCAGCAGCTTGGGTTCAGGACAACATAATTCACCCCTCCACTTT
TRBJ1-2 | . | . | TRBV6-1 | CASLFSGRDGYTF | TGTGCCAGCTTATTTTCAGGGCGGGACGGCTACACCTTC
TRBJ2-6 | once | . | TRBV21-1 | CASNLHPRDSESSGANVLTF | TGTGCCAGCAACCTCCACCCGAGGGACAGCGAAAGCTCTGGGGCCAACGTCCTGACTTTC
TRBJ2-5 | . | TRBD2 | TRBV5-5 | CASSLTPGLVGETQYF | TGTGCCAGCAGCTTGACTCCGGGACTAGTGGGGGAGACCCAGTACTTC
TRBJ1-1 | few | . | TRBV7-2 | CASSLFGPQNTEAFF | TGTGCCAGCAGCTTATTTGGACCGCAGAACACTGAAGCTTTCTTT
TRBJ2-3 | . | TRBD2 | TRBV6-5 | CASNGGASDTQYF | TGTGCCAGCAACGGGGGGGCATCAGATACGCAGTATTTT
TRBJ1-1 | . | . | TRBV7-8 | CASSLDWTSEAFF | TGTGCCAGCAGCCTCGACTGGACCTCTGAAGCTTTCTTT